The 32 T cell receptor beta chains below all came from one sample that was sequenced in a study of blood T cell repertoires in COVID-19. Profiled with immunoSEQ multiplex PCR; TCRdb holds only in-frame clones, not every one. The table lists over 45,000 clones, 77% of them singletons. The sequenced material came from peripheral blood. These receptors all come from a human donor with active or convalescent COVID-19. The donor label of this sample is uncertain.

The V gene is TRBV28, the J gene TRBJ2-3, with 8 bases lining up with TRBD2. The junction had 8 bases not matched to a gene; V was cut back by 7 bases and J by 2 bases. This CDR3 is 15 amino acids long. From germline, CDR1 is MDHEN and CDR2 SYDVKM. The CDR3 is CASTRAGGITDTQYF. The CDR3 bases are TGTGCCAGCACCCGGGCGGGAGGAATCACAGATACGCAGTATTTT. The whole variable domain, filled in from reference TRBV28 and TRBJ2-3, reads DVKVTQSSRYLVKRTGEKVFLECVQDMDHENMFWYRQDPGLGLRLIYFSYDVKMKEKGDIPEGYSVSREKKERFSLILESASTNQTSMYLCASTRAGGITDTQYFGPGTRLTVL.

The gene calls are TRBV18 and TRBJ2-7, with 7 nucleotides matching TRBD2. This CDR3 region has 15 residues. The V and J ends lost 3 bases and 6 bases, in that order; junction bases with no gene match: 11. Germline CDR1 and CDR2: KGHSH and LQKENI. In nucleotides, the CDR3 is TGTGCCAGCTCACCTCCAGGGAGGGACTTGGCCGAGCAGTACTTC. This sequence encodes CASSPPGRDLAEQYF.

This chain joins TRBV29-1 and TRBJ1-1, with D possibly matching TRBD1 (5 bases). The CDR3 is 12 amino acids. The germline CDR1 and CDR2 sequences are SQVTM and ANQGSEA. The V gene lost 7 bases and the J gene lost 2 bases, with 11 bases spanning the gap. CDR3 protein: CSADDRNTEAFF. The CDR3, as DNA: TGCAGCGCAGATGACAGAAACACTGAAGCTTTCTTT.

DNA for the CDR3: TGCAGCGTTGAGCCGCGGACAGGGGCAAATGGCTACACCTTC. This sequence encodes CSVEPRTGANGYTF. The chain carries TRBV29-1 and TRBJ1-2, with 9 bases matching TRBD1. Germline CDR1 SQVTM, CDR2 ANQGSEA. The CDR3 covers 14 residues. V trimming: 3 bases; J trimming: 6 bases; junction bases outside the gene matches: 8. The variable domain in full, with the rest retrieved from reference TRBV29-1 and TRBJ1-2, is SAVISQKPSRDICQRGTSLTIQCQVDSQVTMMFWYRQQPGQSLTLIATANQGSEATYESGFVIDKFPISRPNLTFSTLTVSNMSPEDSSIYLCSVEPRTGANGYTFGSGTRLTVV.

The chain carries TRBV5-6 and TRBJ2-1; D is undetermined. Looked up from germline, CDR1 is SGHDT and CDR2 is YYEEEE. Trimming took off 2 bases at V and 2 bases at J, with 11 bases between the two ends. The CDR3 spans 15 residues. The CDR3 DNA follows: TGTGCCAGCAGCTTTAGAAGAATAACCTACAATGAGCAGTTCTTC. This translates into CASSFRRITYNEQFF.

This clone was seen only a few times. The rearrangement links TRBV11-2 to TRBJ2-2; 10 bases align to TRBD1. CDR3 length equals 15 residues. With 3 bases clipped from V and 5 bases from J, the junction kept 3 bases outside the gene matches. The germline CDR1 and CDR2 sequences are SGHAT and FQNNGV. DNA of the CDR3: TGTGCCAGCAGCTTGACAGGGGGCTTTACCGGGGAGCTGTTTTTT. Translating gives CASSLTGGFTGELFF.

This clone was observed a single time. V usage is TRBV12-3 or TRBV12-4 and J usage is TRBJ1-2; D gene uncertain. The CDR3 has 12 amino acids. The ends were cut back, 6 bases at V and 8 bases at J, with 13 bases in the middle. CDR3 protein: CASRMDGGGYTF. CDR3 sequence (DNA): TGTGCCAGCAGAATGGACGGCGGGGGCTACACCTTC.

This chain uses TRBV11-2 with TRBJ2-7; D is perhaps TRBD2 (5 bases). V lost 5 bases, J lost 0 bases, and 17 bases lay in between. Germline lookup yields CDR1 SGHAT and CDR2 FQNNGV. This CDR3 has 16 amino acids. The CDR3 DNA is TGTGCCAGCAGCCCCCGGGGTAGCCGGGGCTCCTACGAGCAGTACTTC. Its translation: CASSPRGSRGSYEQYF.

The rearrangement joins TRBV24-1 to TRBJ2-1; no firm D call. V lost 5 bases to trimming and J lost 0 bases, with 7 bases between them. Germline V CDR1 and CDR2: KGHDR, SFDVKD. The CDR3 totals 14 residues. The CDR3 DNA follows: TGTGCCACCAGTGGGCGGAGCTCCTACAATGAGCAGTTCTTC. Protein product: CATSGRSSYNEQFF.

This clone was detected only once. J is TRBJ1-6 and V is TRBV2; 9 nucleotides match TRBD1. Germline assignment: CDR1 SNHLY and CDR2 FYNNEI. Losses at the gene ends were 7 bases for V and 8 bases for J; bases not matched to a gene: 3. CDR3 length: 13 residues. The CDR3 DNA reads TGTGCCAGCACCGGACAGGGGTATTCACCCCTCCACTTT. This sequence encodes CASTGQGYSPLHF.

The chain is built from TRBV14 and TRBJ2-5; no definite D call. V shed 4 bases and J shed 2 bases, with 14 bases lying between them. This CDR3 contains 15 residues. Germline V CDR1 and CDR2: SGHDN, FVKESK. This chain's CDR3 is CASSPSQRPQETQYF. CDR3 coding DNA: TGTGCCAGCAGCCCCTCCCAGCGCCCACAAGAGACCCAGTACTTC.

The chain recombines TRBV30 with TRBJ2-7; TRBD2 matches at 9 bases. The germline gives CDR1 GTSNPN, CDR2 SVGIG (reference sequence). V lost 4 bases, J lost 4 bases, and 2 bases stayed unmatched. The CDR3 runs 12 residues. The CDR3 DNA follows: TGTGCCTGGACTAGCGGGATTTACGAGCAGTACTTC. Amino acid sequence: CAWTSGIYEQYF.

The chain links TRBV30 to TRBJ2-7; the D is unclear. Trimming left V 5 bases short and J 0 bases short, with 14 bases between. CDR3 length: 14 residues. The germline V gene has CDR1 GTSNPN and CDR2 SVGIG (reference sequence). In DNA, the CDR3 is TGTGCCTGGCGCCCCCCGTACTCCTCCTACGAGCAGTACTTC. Translated, it gives CAWRPPYSSYEQYF.

This chain links TRBV5-1 with TRBJ2-3; D unresolved. CDR3 length: 15 residues. The germline CDR1 and CDR2 sequences are SGHRS and YFSETQ. V lost 0 bases to trimming and J lost 0 bases, with 8 bases between them. The DNA of the CDR3 is TGCGCCAGCAGCTTGGACGGCGGTAGCACAGATACGCAGTATTTT. It is translated as CASSLDGGSTDTQYF.

This clone has only a few counts. The chain recombines TRBV18 with TRBJ2-5, with 7 bases that match TRBD2. In germline, CDR1 is KGHSH, CDR2 LQKENI. V lost 4 bases to trimming and J lost 2 bases; unmatched junction nucleotides: 4. The CDR3 loop spans 14 amino acids. In nucleotides, the CDR3 is TGTGCCAGCTCACGGGGCGGGGGACAAGAGACCCAGTACTTC. The encoded protein is CASSRGGGQETQYF.

V usage is TRBV7-2 and J usage is TRBJ2-3, with 10 bases that match TRBD2. The V gene end was trimmed by 4 bases and the J gene end by 9 bases; junction bases not matched to a gene: 10. Germline loops: CDR1 SGHTA, CDR2 FQGNSA. The CDR3 sequence is 15 residues long. The CDR3 nucleotides read TGTGCCAGCAGCTCGGGACTAGCGTTCACCCGGACGCAGTATTTT. Translating gives CASSSGLAFTRTQYF.

V gene TRBV5-1 combines with J gene TRBJ1-6, with 8 bases fitting TRBD1. With 5 bases clipped from V and 13 bases from J, the junction kept 5 bases outside the gene matches. Per the germline V gene, CDR1 is SGHRS and CDR2 is YFSETQ. The CDR3 is 12 residues long. The CDR3 loop is CASRAGGSPLHF. The DNA of the CDR3 is TGCGCCAGCAGGGCAGGGGGCTCTCCCCTCCACTTT.

The V call is TRBV19, the J call TRBJ1-5; no definite D call. Germline CDR1 reads LNHDA; CDR2 reads SQIVND (reference sequence). This CDR3 spans 13 amino acids. Trimming left V 7 bases short and J 2 bases short, with 9 bases between. CDR3 DNA: TGTGCCAGTAAACAGAATGGCAATCAGCCCCAGCATTTT. This gives the protein CASKQNGNQPQHF.

The rearrangement joins TRBV19 to TRBJ2-4, with D possibly TRBD1 on 5 matching bases. V lost 1 base and J lost 0, with 16 bases in between. Germline assignment: CDR1 LNHDA and CDR2 SQIVND (reference sequence). CDR3 length: 18 residues. Written as DNA, the CDR3 is TGTGCCAGTAGTATAGGGGGCCACAGGAGTCTAGCCAAAAACATTCAGTACTTC. This sequence encodes CASSIGGHRSLAKNIQYF.

The V gene is TRBV28, the J gene TRBJ2-2; the D gene is possibly TRBD2 (6 bases). V shed 10 bases and J shed 4 bases, with 22 bases lying between them. The germline V gene encodes CDR1 MDHEN and CDR2 SYDVKM. This CDR3 is built from 16 residues. The CDR3 spells CATTRTGTSLTGELFF. DNA of the CDR3: TGTGCCACCACTCGGACCGGGACTTCACTCACCGGGGAGCTGTTTTTT.

This clone was recorded a few times. The chain links TRBV19 to TRBJ1-6, with D hard to call. There are 12 residues in the CDR3. The V gene's germline CDR1 is LNHDA and CDR2 SQIVND (reference sequence). With 8 bases removed from V and 10 bases from J, the gap between germline ends came to 12 bases. Here the CDR3 DNA reads TGTGCCAGTTCTCAGGTCAAATCACCCCTCCACTTT. Protein sequence: CASSQVKSPLHF.

The chain uses TRBV24-1 and TRBJ2-1, with TRBD2 matching over 9 bases. Germline V gene sequence: CDR1 KGHDR, CDR2 SFDVKD. This CDR3 spans 18 amino acids. Trimming at V came to 4 bases and at J to 0 bases, leaving 9 bases not matched to a gene. The DNA for the CDR3 is TGTGCCACCAGTGAGGTCGGACTAGCGCCAAGCTCCTACAATGAGCAGTTCTTC. Amino acids: CATSEVGLAPSSYNEQFF.

The J gene is TRBJ1-2, the V gene TRBV19, with 7 bases matching TRBD1. The V and J ends lost 7 bases and 4 bases, in that order; junction bases with no gene match: 9. The CDR3 extends over 14 amino acids. The V gene's germline CDR1 is LNHDA and CDR2 SQIVND (reference sequence). CDR3 amino acids: CASIKGQRSYGYTF. CDR3 DNA: TGTGCCAGTATAAAGGGACAGCGAAGCTATGGCTACACCTTC.

The V and J genes are TRBV12-3 or TRBV12-4 and TRBJ1-2; TRBD1 matches 7 bases. The CDR3 is 12 amino acids. Trimming removed 10 bases from V and 5 bases from J; junction bases left unmatched: 7. The CDR3 region is CATGTEPYGYTF. The CDR3 DNA is TGTGCCACGGGGACAGAGCCTTATGGCTACACCTTC.

The chain combines TRBV12-3 or TRBV12-4 with TRBJ2-1; no firm D call. V shed 3 bases and J shed 8 bases, with 11 bases lying between them. The CDR3 contains 13 residues. The CDR3 here is CASSFSPPDEQFF. The CDR3 DNA is TGTGCCAGCAGTTTTAGTCCGCCGGATGAGCAGTTCTTC.

The CDR3 DNA reads as TGTGCCAGCAGTGAGACCCAGGGGGAGACCCAGTACTTC. It is translated as CASSETQGETQYF. This sequence joins TRBV6-1 and TRBJ2-5; possible D gene TRBD1, 6 bases. CDR1 is MNHNS, CDR2 SASEGT, per germline. V lost 3 bases and J lost 5, with 10 bases in between. The CDR3 totals 13 residues.

The V call is TRBV6-5, the J call TRBJ2-1; TRBD2 matches 11 bases. Trimming cost V 5 bases and J 7 bases; bases outside gene matches: 7. CDR3 size: 15 residues. Germline lookup yields CDR1 MNHEY and CDR2 SVGAGI. The CDR3 DNA sequence: TGTGCCAGCAGTCCTCTAGCGGGAGGAGTAAATGAGCAGTTCTTC. Translating it yields CASSPLAGGVNEQFF.

This chain connects TRBV29-1 to TRBJ1-3; 9 bases are shared with TRBD1. This CDR3 is built from 14 residues. CDR1 and CDR2 from the germline V gene are SQVTM and ANQGSEA. V trimming: 5 bases; J trimming: 2 bases; junction bases outside the gene matches: 4. The CDR3 nucleotides read TGCAGCGTTCGACAGGGGGGAACTGGAAACACCATATATTTT. The encoded protein is CSVRQGGTGNTIYF.

The chain recombines TRBV28 with TRBJ2-3, with 10 bases aligning to TRBD2. Trimming removed 2 bases from V and 2 bases from J; junction bases left unmatched: 7. CDR3 length: 17 amino acids. Germline assignment: CDR1 MDHEN and CDR2 SYDVKM. The CDR3 nucleotides are TGTGCCAGCAGTTTAAGGTTCGGGACTAGCGACACAGATACGCAGTATTTT. It is translated as CASSLRFGTSDTDTQYF.

The V call is TRBV19, the J call TRBJ2-2; TRBD1 is a possible D gene (5 bases). Germline CDR1 and CDR2: LNHDA and SQIVND (reference sequence). The CDR3 sequence is 14 residues long. Trimming took off 4 bases at V and 8 bases at J, with 14 bases between the two ends. The CDR3 loop reads CASSTGAARGELFF. CDR3 nucleotide sequence: TGTGCCAGTAGTACTGGGGCCGCGAGGGGGGAGCTGTTTTTT.

In DNA, the CDR3 is TGTGCCAGCAGTTTCAGCGATGGCTACACCTTC. This translates into CASSFSDGYTF. The chain has TRBV12-3 or TRBV12-4 and TRBJ1-2; D gene uncertain. This CDR3 spans 11 amino acids. Trimming took off 3 bases at V and 6 bases at J, with 5 bases between the two ends.

V and J are TRBV3-1 (or the pseudogene TRBV3-2) and TRBJ2-1; 7 positions agree with TRBD2. There are 16 residues in the CDR3. Germline CDR1 and CDR2: LGHDT and YNNKEL (reference sequence). V lost 1 base, J lost 0 bases, and 3 bases stayed unmatched. CDR3 residues: CASSQGSSGSYNEQFF. The DNA of the CDR3 is TGTGCCAGCAGCCAAGGCTCTAGCGGCTCCTACAATGAGCAGTTCTTC.